This TCR beta chain was sequenced for a study of T cell changes during pregnancy in multiple sclerosis. Here immunoSEQ multiplex PCR was the method, and the copy in TCRdb shows in-frame clones only, minus some. This repertoire shows some 80,000 clones, 94% found once; its top ten account for less than 0.15%. This sequence was found in a female donor with multiple sclerosis, enrolled in a pregnancy study. Material: CD4+ T cells from peripheral blood mononuclear cells, obtained after pregnancy.

CDR3 loop: CASSLYGGTLSYNEQFF. The DNA of the CDR3 is TGTGCCAGCAGCTTATACGGCGGTACTCTATCCTACAATGAGCAGTTCTTC. This rearrangement joins TRBV7-9 to TRBJ2-1; D unclear. The germline gives CDR1 SEHNR, CDR2 FQNEAQ (reference sequence). This CDR3 is 17 amino acids long. V lost 2 bases and J lost 1, with 15 bases in between.